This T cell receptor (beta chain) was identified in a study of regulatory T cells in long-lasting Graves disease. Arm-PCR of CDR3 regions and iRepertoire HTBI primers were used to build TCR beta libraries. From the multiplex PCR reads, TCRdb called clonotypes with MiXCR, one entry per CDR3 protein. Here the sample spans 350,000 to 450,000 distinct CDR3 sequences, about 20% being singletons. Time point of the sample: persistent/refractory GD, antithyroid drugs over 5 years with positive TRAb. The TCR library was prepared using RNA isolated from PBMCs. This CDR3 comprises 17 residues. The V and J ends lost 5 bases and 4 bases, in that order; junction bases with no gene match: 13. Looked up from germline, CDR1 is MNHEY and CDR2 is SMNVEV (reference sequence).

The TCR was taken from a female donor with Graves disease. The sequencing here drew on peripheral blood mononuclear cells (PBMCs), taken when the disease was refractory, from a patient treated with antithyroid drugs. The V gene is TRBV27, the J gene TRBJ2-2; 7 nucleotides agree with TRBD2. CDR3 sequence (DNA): TGTGCCAGCAGTACAATCGGCGGGAGAGCAAGCACCGGGGAGCTGTTTTTT. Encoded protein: CASSTIGGRASTGELFF.